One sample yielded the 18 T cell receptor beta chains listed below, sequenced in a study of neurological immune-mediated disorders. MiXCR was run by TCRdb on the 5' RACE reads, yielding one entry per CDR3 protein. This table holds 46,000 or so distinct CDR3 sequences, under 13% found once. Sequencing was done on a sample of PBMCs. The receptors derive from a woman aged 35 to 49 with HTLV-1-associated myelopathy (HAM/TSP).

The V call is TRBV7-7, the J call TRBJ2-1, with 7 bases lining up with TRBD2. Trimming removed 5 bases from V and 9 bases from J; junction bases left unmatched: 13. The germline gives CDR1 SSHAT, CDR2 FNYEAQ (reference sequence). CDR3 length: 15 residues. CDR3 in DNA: TGTGCCAGCAGCCCGATCGTCGGCGGGGGAAGTGAGCAGTTCTTC. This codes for CASSPIVGGGSEQFF.

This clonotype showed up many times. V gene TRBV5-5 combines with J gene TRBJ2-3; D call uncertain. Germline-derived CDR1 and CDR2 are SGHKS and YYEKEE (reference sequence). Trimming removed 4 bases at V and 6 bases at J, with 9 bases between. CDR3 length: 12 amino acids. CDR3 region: CASSTLGDTQYF. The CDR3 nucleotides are TGTGCCAGCAGCACCCTGGGTGATACGCAGTATTTT.

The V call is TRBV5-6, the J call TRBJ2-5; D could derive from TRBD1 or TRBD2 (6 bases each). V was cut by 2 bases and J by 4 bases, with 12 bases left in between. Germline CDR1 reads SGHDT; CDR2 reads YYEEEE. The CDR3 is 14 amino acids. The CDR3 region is CASSFPGAGETQYF. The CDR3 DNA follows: TGTGCCAGCAGCTTCCCGGGGGCGGGAGAGACCCAGTACTTC.

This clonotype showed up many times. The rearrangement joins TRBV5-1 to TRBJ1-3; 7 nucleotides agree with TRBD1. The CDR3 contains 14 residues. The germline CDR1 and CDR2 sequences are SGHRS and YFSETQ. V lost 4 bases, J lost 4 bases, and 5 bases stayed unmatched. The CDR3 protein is CASSDTGAGNTIYF. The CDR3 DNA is TGCGCCAGCAGCGACACAGGGGCGGGAAACACCATATATTTT.

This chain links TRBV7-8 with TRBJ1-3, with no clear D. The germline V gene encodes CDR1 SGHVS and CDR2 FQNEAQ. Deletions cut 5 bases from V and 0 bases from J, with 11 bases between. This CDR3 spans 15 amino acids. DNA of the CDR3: TGTGCCAGCAGCCTTAGTCAAGGCTCTGGAAACACCATATATTTT. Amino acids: CASSLSQGSGNTIYF.

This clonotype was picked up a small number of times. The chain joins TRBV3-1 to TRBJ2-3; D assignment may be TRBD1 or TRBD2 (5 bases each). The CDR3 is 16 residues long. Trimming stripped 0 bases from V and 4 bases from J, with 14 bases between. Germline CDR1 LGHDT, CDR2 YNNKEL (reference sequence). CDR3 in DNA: TGTGCCAGCAGCCAAGATGCGAGGGGCAGCTCAGATACGCAGTATTTT. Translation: CASSQDARGSSDTQYF.

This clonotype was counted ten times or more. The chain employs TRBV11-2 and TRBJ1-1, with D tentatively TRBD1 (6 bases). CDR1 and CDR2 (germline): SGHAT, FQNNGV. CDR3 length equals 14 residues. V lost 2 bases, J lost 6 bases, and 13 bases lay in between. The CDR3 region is CASSLNPGHPEAFF. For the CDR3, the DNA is TGTGCCAGCAGCTTAAACCCGGGACACCCTGAAGCTTTCTTT.

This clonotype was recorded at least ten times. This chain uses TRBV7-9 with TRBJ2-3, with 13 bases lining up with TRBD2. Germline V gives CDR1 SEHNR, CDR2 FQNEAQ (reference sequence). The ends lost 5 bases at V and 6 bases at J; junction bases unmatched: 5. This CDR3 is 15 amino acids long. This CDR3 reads CASSRGTSGEDTQYF. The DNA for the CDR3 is TGTGCCAGCAGCCGAGGGACTAGCGGGGAGGATACGCAGTATTTT.

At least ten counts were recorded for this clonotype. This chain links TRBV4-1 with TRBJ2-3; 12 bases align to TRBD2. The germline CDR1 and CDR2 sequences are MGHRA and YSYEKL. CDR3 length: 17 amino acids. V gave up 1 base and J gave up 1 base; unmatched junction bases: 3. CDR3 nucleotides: TGCGCCAGCAGCCAAGTTTGGACTAGCGGGGGCACAGATACGCAGTATTTT. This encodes CASSQVWTSGGTDTQYF.

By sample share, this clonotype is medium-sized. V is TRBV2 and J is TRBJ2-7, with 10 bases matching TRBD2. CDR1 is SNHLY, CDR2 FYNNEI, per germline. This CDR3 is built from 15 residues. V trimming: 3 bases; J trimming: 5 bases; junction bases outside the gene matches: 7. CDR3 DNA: TGTGCCAGCAGTGAGGGAGCGGGGGGGCTCGACGAGCAGTACTTC. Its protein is CASSEGAGGLDEQYF.

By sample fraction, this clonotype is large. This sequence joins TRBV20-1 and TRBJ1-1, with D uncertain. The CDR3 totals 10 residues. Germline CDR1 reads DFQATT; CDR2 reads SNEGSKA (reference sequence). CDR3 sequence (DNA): TGCAGCGCGGGCGACACTGAAGCTTTCTTT. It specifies CSAGDTEAFF.

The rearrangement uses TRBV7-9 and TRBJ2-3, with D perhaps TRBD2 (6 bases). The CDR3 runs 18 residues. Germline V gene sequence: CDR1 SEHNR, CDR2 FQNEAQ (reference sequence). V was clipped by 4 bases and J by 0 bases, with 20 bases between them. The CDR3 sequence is CASSSTRDWKTSTDTQYF. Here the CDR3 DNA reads TGTGCCAGCAGCTCAACCCGGGACTGGAAGACGAGCACAGATACGCAGTATTTT.

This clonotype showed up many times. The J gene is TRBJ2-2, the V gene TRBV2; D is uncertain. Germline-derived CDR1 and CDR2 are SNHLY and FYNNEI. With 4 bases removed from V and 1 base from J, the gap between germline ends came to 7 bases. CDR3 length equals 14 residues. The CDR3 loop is CASSGGQNTGELFF. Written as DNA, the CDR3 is TGTGCCAGCAGTGGAGGCCAGAACACCGGGGAGCTGTTTTTT.

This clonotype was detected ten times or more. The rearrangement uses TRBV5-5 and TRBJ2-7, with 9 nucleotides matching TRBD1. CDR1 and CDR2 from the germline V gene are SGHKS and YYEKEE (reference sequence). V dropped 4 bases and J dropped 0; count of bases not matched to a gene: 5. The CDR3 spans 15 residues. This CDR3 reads CASSVPGQGSYEQYF. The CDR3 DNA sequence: TGTGCCAGCAGCGTCCCGGGACAGGGCTCCTACGAGCAGTACTTC.

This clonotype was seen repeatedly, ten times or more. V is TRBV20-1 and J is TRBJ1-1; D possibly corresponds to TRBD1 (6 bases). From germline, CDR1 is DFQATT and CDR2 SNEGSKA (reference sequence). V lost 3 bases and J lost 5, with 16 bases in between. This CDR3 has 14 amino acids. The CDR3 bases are TGCAGTGCTAGGAAGGGGGAACGGTTGACTGAAGCTTTCTTT. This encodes CSARKGERLTEAFF.

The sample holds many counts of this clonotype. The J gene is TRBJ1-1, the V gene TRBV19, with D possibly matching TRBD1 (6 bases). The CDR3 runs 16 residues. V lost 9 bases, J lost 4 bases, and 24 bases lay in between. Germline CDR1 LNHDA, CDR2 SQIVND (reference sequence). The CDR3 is CASWRRTARGGTEAFF. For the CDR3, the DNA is TGTGCCAGCTGGAGAAGGACAGCCCGCGGGGGCACTGAAGCTTTCTTT.

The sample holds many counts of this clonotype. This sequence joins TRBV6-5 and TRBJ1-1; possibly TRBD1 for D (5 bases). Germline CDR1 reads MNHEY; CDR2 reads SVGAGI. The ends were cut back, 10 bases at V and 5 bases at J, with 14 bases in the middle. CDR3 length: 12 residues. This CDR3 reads CATNGGWTEAFF. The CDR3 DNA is TGTGCCACCAACGGGGGTTGGACTGAAGCTTTCTTT.

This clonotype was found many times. CDR3 in amino acids: CATSREGPDTQYF. CDR3 in DNA: TGTGCCACCAGCAGAGAGGGCCCAGATACGCAGTATTTT. V is TRBV15 and J is TRBJ2-3; no reliable D call. This CDR3 region has 13 residues. V shed 0 bases and J shed 4 bases, with 5 bases lying between them. Germline V gene lookup returns CDR1 LNHNV and CDR2 YYDKDF (reference sequence).